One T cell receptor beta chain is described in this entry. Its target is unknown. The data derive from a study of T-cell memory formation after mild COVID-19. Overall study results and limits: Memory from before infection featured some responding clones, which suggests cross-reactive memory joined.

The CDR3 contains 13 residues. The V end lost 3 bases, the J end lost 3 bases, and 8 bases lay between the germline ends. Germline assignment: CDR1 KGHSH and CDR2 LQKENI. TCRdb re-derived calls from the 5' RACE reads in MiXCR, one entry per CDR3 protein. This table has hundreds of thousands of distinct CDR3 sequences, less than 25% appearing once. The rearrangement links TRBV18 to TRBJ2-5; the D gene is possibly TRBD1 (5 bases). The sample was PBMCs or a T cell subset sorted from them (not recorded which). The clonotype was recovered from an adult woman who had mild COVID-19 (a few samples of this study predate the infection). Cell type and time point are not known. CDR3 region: CASSPSQEETQYF. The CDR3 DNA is TGTGCCAGCTCACCCTCACAGGAAGAGACCCAGTACTTC.